These 11 T cell receptor beta chains were sequenced from one sample in a study of T cells in Graves' hyperthyroidism and ophthalmopathy (dated by TCRdb to the late 2010s). Libraries were constructed by multiplex PCR. Sequencing was carried out with an Illumina HiSeq 2000. The TCR beta CDR3 regions were amplified from the RNA transcripts. A first-round RT-PCR of the TCR CDR3 used the HTBI primer set with the Qiagen OneStep RT-PCR kit. TCRdb's own reprocessing of the public reads used fastp at Q25 and MiXCR and kept productive beta chains. Entries that share a CDR3 protein sequence are merged under the most common genes and DNA. The sample contains 500,000 to 600,000 distinct CDR3 sequences, about half of them found a single time. The top ten clonotypes cover approximately 8.4% of the sample. Sequenced: peripheral blood or thyroid tissue (not recorded which). These receptors all come from a woman aged 18-29 years with Graves' hyperthyroidism.

This clonotype was detected only a few times. The chain links TRBV20-1 to TRBJ2-1; D is undetermined. Germline-derived CDR1 and CDR2 are DFQATT and SNEGSKA (reference sequence). Trimming took 1 base from V and 4 from J, leaving 11 bases between them. CDR3 length: 14 amino acids. The CDR3: CSARGPAHYNEQFF. Here the CDR3 DNA reads TGCAGTGCTAGAGGGCCAGCCCATTACAATGAGCAGTTCTTC.

This clonotype was seen repeatedly, ten times or more. J is TRBJ1-2 and V is TRBV10-2, with D hard to call. From germline, CDR1 is WSHSY and CDR2 SAAADI. The length of the CDR3 is 15 residues. The V gene lost 0 bases and the J gene lost 4 bases, with 12 bases spanning the gap. CDR3 DNA: TGCGCCAGCAGTGAGTCGAGTCAGTTGGGCTATGGCTACACCTTC. Protein: CASSESSQLGYGYTF.

This clonotype was seen at least ten times. CDR3 DNA: TGTGCCAGTAGTATGGACAGGGGTCCGGGCTACACCTTC. Amino acid sequence: CASSMDRGPGYTF. The V gene is TRBV19, the J gene TRBJ1-2; 9 nucleotides align to TRBD1. The CDR3 sequence is 13 residues long. Germline values: CDR1 LNHDA, CDR2 SQIVND (reference sequence). The J segment lost 8 bases and the V segment lost 3 bases, leaving 4 bases of the junction unmatched.

Details on this clonotype: This may stem from a read error, because a much larger clone lies one nucleotide away. The CDR3 coding sequence is TGTACCAGCAGCCCTAAGGGGGGGATGAACACTGAAGCTTTCTTT. Translation gives CTSSPKGGMNTEAFF. The chain combines TRBV11-2 with TRBJ1-1, with D maybe TRBD1 (6 bases). In germline, CDR1 is SGHAT, CDR2 FQNNGV. The CDR3 is 15 residues long.

There are many counts of this clonotype. V and J are TRBV5-1 and TRBJ2-7, with 13 bases identical to TRBD2. The CDR3 covers 18 residues. CDR1 SGHRS and CDR2 YFSETQ come from the germline V gene. Trimming removed 4 bases from V and 6 bases from J; junction bases left unmatched: 16. This chain's CDR3 is CASSISRLAGGMGGEQYF. In DNA, the CDR3 is TGCGCCAGCAGCATTAGCCGACTAGCGGGAGGTATGGGCGGCGAGCAGTACTTC.

A word on this clonotype: A read error may produce the germline difference seen at one junction end. This chain joins TRBV7-2 and TRBJ2-5; D is perhaps TRBD2 (6 bases). Germline CDR1 is SGHTA and CDR2 is FQGNSA. The CDR3 has 12 residues. The CDR3 DNA is TGTGCCAGCAGCGCGGGGCTTCAAAGGATGTTCTTC. This translates into CASSAGLQRMFF.

In the case of this clonotype: The conserved phenylalanine or tryptophan normally closing the CDR3 is absent here, so this likely arose from a read error. The limits of the CDR3 on the DNA are not certain, so only TCRdb's listed CDR3 is given. This rearrangement joins TRBV7-3 to TRBJ2-7; the table's D gene call, TRBD2, was not cross checked with the DNA. The CDR3 has 10 residues if both end residues are counted. Germline lookup yields CDR1 SGHTA and CDR2 FQGTGA. CDR3 sequence reads: CASSLTSGGG.

This clonotype turned up a few times. This may stem from a read error, because a much larger clone lies one nucleotide away. J is TRBJ1-5 and V is TRBV16; no reliable D call. Germline-derived CDR1 and CDR2 are KGHSY and FQNENV. V was cut by 0 bases and J by 6 bases, with 12 bases left in between. The CDR3 runs 15 residues. DNA of the CDR3: TGTGCCAGCAGCCAATCGTGGCAGAGATCTCAGCCCCAGCATTTT. Its protein is CASSQSWQRSQPQHF.

This clonotype was counted at least ten times. DNA for the CDR3: TGTGCCACCGGTTCCAGCTACCAAGAGACCCAGTACTTC. Residues: CATGSSYQETQYF. This sequence joins TRBV24-1 and TRBJ2-5; D gene uncertain. The CDR3 covers 13 residues. V gave up 9 bases and J gave up 0 bases, with 10 bases separating them. Germline CDR1 reads KGHDR; CDR2 reads SFDVKD.

This clonotype has a count of ten or more. V gene TRBV4-2 combines with J gene TRBJ1-2; a weak D match, TRBD1 (5 bases). Germline assignment: CDR1 LGHNA and CDR2 YNFKEQ. Trimming took off 0 bases at V and 8 bases at J, with 10 bases between the two ends. The CDR3 loop spans 13 amino acids. CDR3 protein: CASSQDWRGGYTF. CDR3 sequence (DNA): TGTGCCAGCAGCCAAGATTGGAGGGGAGGCTACACCTTC.

This clonotype was seen a handful of times. Because the CDR3 is missing its conserved closing phenylalanine or tryptophan, this is likely a read error. The DNA is left out, because the CDR3 cannot be placed on it with certainty; the CDR3 is given as TCRdb lists it. The chain carries TRBV5-1 and TRBJ1-6. CDR1 and CDR2 from the germline V gene are SGHRS and YFSETQ. The CDR3 contains 8 residues when both ends are counted. This CDR3 is CASSLATS.